This T cell receptor (beta chain) was retrieved from a study of regulatory T cells in long-lasting Graves disease (dated by TCRdb to the early 2020s). At the level of the whole study: Antithyroid drugs had been taken for less than 3 months by newly diagnosed Graves' disease patients. Persistent Graves' disease patients were compared with newly diagnosed Graves' disease patients by peripheral blood TCR sequencing and RNA sequencing. The study was conducted in China and was registered as a clinical trial. A total of 33 samples underwent TCR sequencing: about 13 from persistent and some 20 from newly diagnosed Graves' disease patients. Summary of the overall study and its limitations: As a limitation, the authors acknowledged that the small sample size may reduce accuracy. Sequencing and analysis were restricted to the TCR beta chain. A larger number of public clonotypes was shared among persistent patients (2,741) than among newly diagnosed patients (roughly 930). Compared with newly diagnosed patients, persistent Graves' disease patients had lower TCR Shannon entropy and fewer highly expanded clones, which suggests clonal expansion. Preferential use of TRBV28, TRBJ1-2 and TRBJ2-5 was observed in persistent disease, whereas TRBV20-1 and TRBJ2-1 were favored in newly diagnosed disease. Only peripheral blood was studied, because thyroid tissue, the primary lesion, was inaccessible.

The V end loses 6 bases and the J end loses 1 base, and a stretch of 9 bases separates them. The CDR3 sequence holds 13 residues, the cysteine and phenylalanine included. Just CDR3 DNA is preserved here, 39 bases in frame from base 1. The method behind the library was multiplex PCR. Sequencing was carried out with an Illumina HiSeq 4000. CDR3 regions were amplified by Arm-PCR with iRepertoire HTBI primers to construct TCR beta libraries. Gel purification was performed on PCR products prior to sequencing. The study's processing was this. Gene usage analysis of CDR3 amino acid clonotypes used the approximately 62 TRBV and about 13 TRBJ segments found across samples. COPE and FqMerger were used to merge the filtered high-quality paired reads into contigs. BLAST was used to align contigs to IMGT TRBV, TRBD and TRBJ reference genes, with CDR3 defined following IMGT. Any clonotype with a frequency above 0.1% was counted as a highly expanded clone. Shannon entropy was used to measure repertoire diversity, and the Gini coefficient was used to measure V-J evenness. Public clonotypes were defined as clonotypes shared by more than one individual. TCRdb handled the public reads itself, with Q25 trimming in fastp and clone calling in MiXCR, and kept productive beta chains. Rows with a matching CDR3 protein are joined into one entry that keeps the most common DNA and genes. The V and J calls and clone size come from TCRdb's table, not from the authors' own analysis. The sample profile shows about 440,000 distinct CDR3 sequences; about 15% of them were found once. Of the sample, 16% is held by the ten largest clones.

With respect to this clonotype: What antigen it recognizes has not been identified. A far bigger clonotype differs at one base, so this is likely a read error.

Explained via the paper, the time point label denotes: newly diagnosed GD, antithyroid drugs for less than 3 months. For both TCR sequencing and RNA sequencing, RNA was extracted from PBMCs in TRIzol. The diagnosis of Graves' disease followed American Thyroid Association guidelines. Patients for the study were recruited at an endocrinology department in Xi'an, China. Each patient gave 7.5 to 10 milliliters of peripheral blood, collected in an EDTA anticoagulant tube. Ficoll Paque Plus density gradient separation was used to isolate PBMCs, and no additional T cell sorting was done. RNA quality was checked with an Agilent 2100 Bioanalyzer and agarose gel, and concentration with a NanoDrop 2000. These data also formed part of another study, on T cells in Graves' hyperthyroidism and ophthalmopathy. The second study's authors report: Graves' hyperthyroidism was defined as stable when no progression to ophthalmopathy occurred over 18 months of follow-up. Hyperthyroidism patients were newly diagnosed, had a disease duration of under 2 months, and were aged 18 to 65 years. Patients with uncontrolled infections, other autoimmune diseases, pregnancy or lactation were excluded. Clinical symptoms, serum thyroxine and TRAb, thyroid ultrasound, and orbital computed tomography formed the basis for the diagnoses. For the first round of RT-PCR on the TCR CDR3, the HTBI primer set was used together with the Qiagen OneStep RT-PCR kit. Most expanded thyroid clonotypes (frequency above 0.001) were also detected in blood, a finding suggesting that blood repertoires may reflect thyroid immune responses. A model built on a 13 V-J signature distinguished ophthalmopathy from stable hyperthyroidism, reaching 87.88% sensitivity and about 81% specificity in cross-validation and 80%/75% in testing. In validation, the model predicted progression to ophthalmopathy a median of 6.5 months before onset, with about 64% sensitivity and 72.22% specificity. To identify distinguishing TCR V-J signatures, a discovery cohort of 95 to 100 patients was used, comprising 40 to 45 with Graves' ophthalmopathy and 57 with stable Graves' hyperthyroidism. Whether ophthalmopathy could be predicted prospectively was tested in an independent validation cohort made up of about 18 hyperthyroidism patients plus 17 patients who later progressed to ophthalmopathy. The 75 to 100 discovery patients were divided at random into training and test sets in a 7:3 ratio. In several Graves' hyperthyroidism patients, the study also compared T-cell repertoires from thyroid tissue with T-cell repertoires from blood. Following sampling, methimazole starting at 30 mg daily was given to hyperthyroidism patients, and high-dose intravenous methylprednisolone was given to ophthalmopathy patients. Libraries were constructed in a second round of multiplex PCR, after which size selection and purification were performed. Libraries were sequenced paired-end with 100 bp reads on an Illumina HiSeq2000. SOAPnuke was used to process the raw data, throwing out any read that contained adapters or uncalled bases, had a mean Phred below 15, or lacked an exact constant-primer or identifier match. High-quality paired reads were merged using COPE v1.2.5, and each unique nucleotide sequence was defined as a clonotype. Clonotypes were aligned to IMGT TRBV, TRBD and TRBJ reference segments using MiTCR v1.1. The analysis was restricted to V-J combinations with a frequency above 0.0001, which together covered 99% to 99.2% of the repertoires. A TCS score was defined as the ratio of F50 (clonal expansion) to E x V (chaos), with BLOSUM62-based TCRdist applied between CDR3 peptides within each V-J. Welch's t-statistics and random forest reduced several hundred V-J features to roughly 13, which were used in a naive Bayes classifier (R e1071). Sample size was not statistically predetermined, and investigators were not blinded to group allocation. The paper reports TCR Vbeta CDR3 sequencing of over 120 peripheral blood samples: some 41 ophthalmopathy, approximately 74 hyperthyroidism and around 17 progressor patients.

The sequence was obtained from a woman in her 30s with Graves disease. Donor details come from another sample of the same person, matched by shared clones. The V gene is TRBV12-3 or TRBV12-4 and the J gene is TRBJ1-2; matching of 5 bases hints at TRBD1 as the D gene. Material: peripheral blood mononuclear cells (PBMCs), obtained at new diagnosis, from a patient treated with antithyroid drugs. The CDR3 loop reads CASSPGDNYGYTF. The nucleotides are TGTGCCAGCAGCCCGGGGGATAACTATGGCTACACCTTC.